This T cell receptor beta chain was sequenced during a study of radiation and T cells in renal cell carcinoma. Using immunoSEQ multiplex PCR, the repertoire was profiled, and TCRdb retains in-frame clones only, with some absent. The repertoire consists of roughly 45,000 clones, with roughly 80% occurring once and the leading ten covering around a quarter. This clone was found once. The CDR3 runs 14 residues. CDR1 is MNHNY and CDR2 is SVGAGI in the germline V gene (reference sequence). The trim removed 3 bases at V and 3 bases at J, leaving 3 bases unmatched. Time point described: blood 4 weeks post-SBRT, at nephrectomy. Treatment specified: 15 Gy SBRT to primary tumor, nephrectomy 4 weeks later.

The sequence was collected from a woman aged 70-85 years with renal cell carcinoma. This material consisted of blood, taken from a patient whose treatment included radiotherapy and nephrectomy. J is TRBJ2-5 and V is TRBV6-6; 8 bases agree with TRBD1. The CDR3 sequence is CASSYADREETQYF. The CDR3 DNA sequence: TGTGCCAGCAGTTATGCGGACAGGGAAGAGACCCAGTACTTC.